Following are 19 T cell receptor beta chains from one sample sequenced in a study. TCRdb reprocessed the 5' RACE reads with MiXCR, giving one entry per CDR3 protein. The sample comprises about 5,300 distinct CDR3 sequences, roughly 38% of which are singletons, and less than 70% rests with the top ten. Sequencing was done on a sample of memory CD4+ T cells sorted from blood. Subset of the sample: memory CD4+ T cells, CD4+CD45RO+CD25-. These receptors were obtained from a female donor with breast cancer.

Note on this clonotype: A clone one base away is much larger, so this may be a read error. This sequence joins TRBV9 and TRBJ2-1; D possibly corresponds to TRBD2 (5 bases). CDR3 length: 15 residues. Trimming took off 4 bases at V and 4 bases at J, with 15 bases between the two ends. In germline, CDR1 is SGDLS, CDR2 YYNGEE. The CDR3 sequence is CASSRGIGGYNEQFF. The CDR3 DNA reads as TGTGCCAGCAGCCGAGGGATAGGAGGTTACAATGAGCAGTTCTTC.

The CDR3: CASSLAAYEAEAYNEQFF. CDR3 bases: TGTGCCAGCAGCTTGGCCGCGTACGAAGCGGAGGCCTACAATGAGCAGTTCTTC. This chain uses TRBV5-4 with TRBJ2-1; perhaps TRBD2 as D (5 bases). This CDR3 spans 18 amino acids. V was pared by 0 bases and J by 2 bases, with 18 bases between. Germline assignment: CDR1 SGHNT and CDR2 YYREEE (reference sequence).

As regards this clonotype: A much larger clone differs from this one at a single base, so this may be a read error. V and J are TRBV19 and TRBJ2-7, with TRBD1 identical over 8 bases. Per the germline V gene, CDR1 is LNHDA and CDR2 is SQIVND (reference sequence). This CDR3 has 16 residues. DNA of the CDR3: TGTGCCAGTAGTAAGGGACAGGACCTTTCTTATGACGAGCAGCACTTC. Its translation is CASSKGQDLSYDEQHF.

Sample share makes this clonotype medium-sized. The chain is built from TRBV20-1 and TRBJ1-5; 10 bases match TRBD1. There are 15 residues in the CDR3. Germline CDR1 DFQATT, CDR2 SNEGSKA (reference sequence). V dropped 5 bases and J dropped 1; count of bases not matched to a gene: 5. CDR3 in amino acids: CSALDRGLSNQPQHF. CDR3 DNA: TGCAGTGCTCTCGACAGGGGGCTAAGCAATCAGCCCCAGCATTTT.

The V and J genes are TRBV7-3 and TRBJ2-7, with D perhaps TRBD1 or TRBD2 (5 bases each). Trimming left V 5 bases short and J 3 bases short, with 17 bases between. Germline V gene lookup returns CDR1 SGHTA and CDR2 FQGTGA. This CDR3 has 15 amino acids. The DNA of the CDR3 is TGTGCCAGCAGCCTCGGACGGGGCCCCAACTACGAGCAGTACTTC. Amino acid sequence: CASSLGRGPNYEQYF.

Within the sample, this clonotype is medium-sized (0.01 to 0.1%). The chain combines TRBV7-8 with TRBJ2-7; D is unclear. The germline CDR1 and CDR2 sequences are SGHVS and FQNEAQ. V was cut by 5 bases and J by 3 bases, with 11 bases left in between. This CDR3 has 13 amino acids. The CDR3 nucleotides are TGTGCCAGCAGCACTACAGCCCGCTACGAGCAGTACTTC. Translated, it gives CASSTTARYEQYF.

The J gene is TRBJ1-5, the V gene TRBV20-1; D is undetermined. CDR1 is DFQATT, CDR2 SNEGSKA, per germline (reference sequence). Trimming cost V 3 bases and J 0 bases, with 9 bases left between them. This CDR3 is 14 amino acids long. The CDR3: CSASQGISNQPQHF. Here the CDR3 DNA reads TGCAGTGCTAGTCAAGGGATTAGCAATCAGCCCCAGCATTTT.

This clonotype is termed medium-sized (0.01 to 0.1%). J is TRBJ2-7 and V is TRBV7-2, with D perhaps being TRBD1 or TRBD2 (5 bases each). This CDR3 comprises 14 residues. Germline V gene sequence: CDR1 SGHTA, CDR2 FQGNSA. V was shortened by 2 bases and J by 2 bases, with 10 bases between the two germline ends. CDR3 bases: TGTGCCAGCAGCTTAATATGGGACCCCTACGAGCAGTACTTC. Its protein is CASSLIWDPYEQYF.

This chain links TRBV3-1 with TRBJ2-1; D gene unclear. Trimming shortened V by 0 bases and J by 3 bases, and 9 bases separated the two germline ends. Germline assignment: CDR1 LGHDT and CDR2 YNNKEL (reference sequence). The CDR3 length is 15 residues. This chain's CDR3 is CASSQDLWGYNEQFF. CDR3 coding DNA: TGTGCCAGCAGCCAAGATCTTTGGGGCTACAATGAGCAGTTCTTC.

This clonotype was seen at least ten times. The V call is TRBV3-1, the J call TRBJ1-1, with TRBD1 matching over 10 bases. This CDR3 comprises 13 residues. V trimming: 3 bases; J trimming: 10 bases; junction bases outside the gene matches: 5. Germline assignment: CDR1 LGHDT and CDR2 YNNKEL (reference sequence). The DNA for the CDR3 is TGTGCCAGCAGCCACGGGACAGGGGAGGGAGCTTTCTTT. Translation: CASSHGTGEGAFF. The variable domain in full, completed from reference TRBV3-1 and TRBJ1-1, reads DTAVSQTPKYLVTQMGNDKSIKCEQNLGHDTMYWYKQDSKKFLKIMFSYNNKELIINETVPNRFSPKSPDKAHLNLHINSLELGDSAVYFCASSHGTGEGAFFGQGTRLTVV.

This clonotype is termed medium-sized. The rearrangement uses TRBV13 and TRBJ2-7; D perhaps matches TRBD1 (6 bases). Trimming cost V 7 bases and J 3 bases, with 13 bases left between them. The CDR3 spans 13 residues. CDR1 and CDR2 from the germline V gene are PRHDT and FYEKMQ (reference sequence). The CDR3 nucleotides are TGTGCCAGCATACGTCAAGGGGGCTACGAGCAGTACTTC. As protein: CASIRQGGYEQYF. The full variable domain, with the rest looked up from reference TRBV13 and TRBJ2-7, is AAGVIQSPRHLIKEKRETATLKCYPIPRHDTVYWYQQGPGQDPQFLISFYEKMQSDKGSIPDRFSAQQFSDYHSELNMSSLELGDSALYFCASIRQGGYEQYFGPGTRLTVT.

This clonotype qualifies as medium-sized. The chain employs TRBV20-1 and TRBJ1-5, with 7 bases aligning to TRBD1. The V gene end was trimmed by 6 bases and the J gene end by 3 bases; junction bases not matched to a gene: 5. The CDR3 is 13 amino acids. Germline V gene lookup returns CDR1 DFQATT and CDR2 SNEGSKA (reference sequence). CDR3 protein: CSAAGGINQPQHF. The CDR3 region has the DNA TGCAGTGCCGCAGGGGGGATCAATCAGCCCCAGCATTTT.

This chain joins TRBV9 and TRBJ2-5, with D uncertain. The CDR3 runs to 13 residues. V lost 0 bases, J lost 2 bases, and 5 bases lay in between. CDR1 and CDR2 (germline): SGDLS, YYNGEE. CDR3 in amino acids: CASSVGCQETQYF. DNA of the CDR3: TGTGCCAGCAGCGTAGGGTGTCAAGAGACCCAGTACTTC.

About this clonotype: An end of the junction does not agree with germline; a read error may underlie this. The rearrangement links TRBV10-3 to TRBJ1-1; D is uncertain. The CDR3 contains 15 residues. CDR1 is ENHRY, CDR2 SYGVKD, per germline. CDR3 region: CAISESSAMKTEAFF. CDR3 sequence (DNA): TGTGCCATCAGTGAGTCGTCAGCAATGAAGACTGAAGCTTTCTTT.

This clonotype has a count of ten or more. The rearrangement links TRBV5-6 to TRBJ2-5; weak D call: TRBD1 (6 bases). Germline assignment: CDR1 SGHDT and CDR2 YYEEEE. Trimming left V 4 bases short and J 4 bases short, with 17 bases between. This CDR3 has 15 residues. The CDR3 reads CASSPGHVPGETQYF. In nucleotides, the CDR3 is TGTGCCAGCAGCCCGGGACACGTACCGGGAGAGACCCAGTACTTC. Drawing the rest from reference TRBV5-6 and TRBJ2-5, the complete variable domain is DAGVTQSPTHLIKTRGQQVTLRCSPKSGHDTVSWYQQALGQGPQFIFQYYEEEERQRGNFPDRFSGHQFPNYSSELNVNALLLGDSALYLCASSPGHVPGETQYFGPGTRLLVL.

This clonotype has ten or more counts. Its ends do not fully match the called genes, so a read error is possible. The chain has TRBV18 and TRBJ1-5, with TRBD1 matching over 7 bases. Germline CDR1 is KGHSH and CDR2 is LQKENI. This CDR3 spans 14 amino acids. CDR3 amino acids: CASSPGEGAQLQHF. The CDR3 DNA reads as TGTGCCAGCTCACCAGGGGAGGGGGCACAGCTCCAGCATTTT. Using reference TRBV18 and TRBJ1-5 for the parts outside the CDR3, the full variable domain is NAGVMQNPRHLVRRRGQEARLRCSPMKGHSHVYWYRQLPEEGLKFMVYLQKENIIDESGMPKERFSAEFPKEGPSILRIQQVVRGDSAAYFCASSPGEGAQLQHFGDGTRLSIL.

The CDR3 DNA reads as TGTGCCACCAGCAGAGTCCGAATCAAGGGACTCACCAATGAGCAGTTCTTC. This translates into CATSRVRIKGLTNEQFF. V usage is TRBV15 and J usage is TRBJ2-1, with a possible D match to TRBD2 (6 bases). Germline-derived CDR1 and CDR2 are LNHNV and YYDKDF (reference sequence). The V end was cut by 1 base, the J end by 6 bases, with 19 bases between. The CDR3 runs 17 residues.

This clonotype was counted a few times. V and J are TRBV10-2 and TRBJ2-2; D may be TRBD1 (6 bases). CDR3 length equals 14 residues. V dropped 6 bases and J dropped 1 base, with 9 bases sitting between them. Germline V CDR1 and CDR2: WSHSY, SAAADI. CDR3 coding DNA: TGCGCCAGCAGAGAGGGACAGAACACCGGGGAGCTGTTTTTT. This codes for CASREGQNTGELFF.

This clonotype is judged medium-sized (0.01 to 0.1%). J is TRBJ2-3 and V is TRBV6-1, with 7 bases matching TRBD2. The CDR3 totals 18 residues. CDR1 and CDR2 from the germline V gene are MNHNS and SASEGT. Losses at the gene ends were 2 bases for V and 2 bases for J; bases not matched to a gene: 13. The CDR3 loop reads CASSEILESGGVTDTQYF. For the CDR3, the DNA is TGTGCCAGCAGTGAAATCTTAGAATCGGGAGGCGTCACAGATACGCAGTATTTT.